This TCR beta chain was observed in a study of T cell responses to AZD1222 COVID-19 vaccine. In the study overall: Pooling covered second doses at about 4 or about 12 weeks.

Clones were sequenced by immunoSEQ multiplex PCR, and TCRdb holds only the in-frame ones, with some missing. The sample holds 180,000 or so clones, roughly 94% seen once. Study findings and constraints: Across spike, vaccine-associated CD4 TCRs were found, dominant at 160-218 and 743-854.

The V gene's germline CDR1 is SGHTA and CDR2 FQGNSA. The CDR3 consists of 18 residues. V dropped 5 bases and J dropped 1 base, with 21 bases sitting between them. This clone occurred a few times. As yet, its antigen is unknown. The V and J genes are TRBV7-2 and TRBJ1-3, with D maybe TRBD1 (5 bases). This sample comprised peripheral blood, obtained on day 0 of AZD1222 vaccination. The sequence was obtained from an adult in good health. This CDR3 reads CASSPFNPSWGSGNTIYF. The CDR3 region has the DNA TGTGCCAGCAGCCCCTTTAATCCGAGCTGGGGGTCTGGAAACACCATATATTTT.